The text below deals with one T cell receptor (gamma chain). This clone was detected once. Its antigen specificity is not known. No much larger clonotype is one base removed from it; base qualities were not supplied. A single read offers scant evidence. For each case, genomic DNA was extracted from ten 5-um FFPE scrolls with the QIAamp DNA FFPE tissue kit. To test whether coeliac disease can be classified from the TCR repertoire, the study used fully anonymised formalin-fixed paraffin-embedded duodenal biopsies that were not needed for diagnosis. The controls had upper endoscopy for reflux, dyspepsia or gastritis, and there was no clinical or histological suspicion of coeliac disease in any of the controls. CDR1 EGSNGY and CDR2 YDSYNSKV are derived from the germline V gene. The CDR3 goes from the cysteine to the phenylalanine over 12 residues. Solely the CDR3 DNA is kept, with 36 bases framed from the first base. Trimmed from V: 12 bases; trimmed from J: 8 bases; junction bases lacking a gene match: 16.

Library preparation used multiplex PCR. The sequencer was an Ion Torrent PGM. TRG repertoires were amplified from 200 ng of biopsy DNA using the LymphoTrack kit, whose primers carry Illumina adapters. TRG amplicons were purified with AMPure XP beads, quantified on a 2100 Bioanalyzer, and pooled equimolarly. An Ion PGM instrument was used to sequence the TRG libraries. The published analysis was carried out like this. Reads in which more than 10% of nucleotides fell below the per-patient third-quartile quality score were removed with FastX. Reads were aligned with IMGT/HighV-QUEST to assign V, D and J genes, identify CDR3 regions and assess functionality. After the sequences were translated into amino acids, every sequence predicted to be non-functional was thrown out. CDR3s were broken into kmers both with and without positional annotation, kmer frequencies were analysed by PCA, and samples were clustered using each of the 1023 combinations of PCs 1-10. Classification was validated by leave-one-out cross-validation, re-optimising parameters on the remaining samples each time. Shannon diversity was calculated using the vegan R package from repeated random subsamples equal to the lowest read count. TCRdb called clones anew from the public reads via CATT; matching DNA rows were later pooled. These V and J calls originate from TCRdb's pipeline instead of the authors' own analysis. For this sample the table gives 350 to 450 gamma-chain clones, of which around 49% were detected only once. The ten largest clones add up to around 40% of the sample.

The data were obtained in a study of intestinal T cells in coeliac disease (dated by TCRdb to about 2020). Some background on the complete study: In the TRG cohort, the mean age of coeliac patients was about 15 years compared with about 51 years for controls, so the coeliac patients were much younger than the controls. The TCR-delta (TRD) cohort comprised duodenal biopsies from 11 coeliac disease patients and 11 non-coeliac controls. Duodenal biopsies from under 35 coeliac disease patients and fewer than 25 non-coeliac controls made up a second, larger TCR-gamma (TRG) cohort.

The study at large found these results: There was no way to tell repeated CDR3 amino acid sequences apart from PCR duplicates. TRG clustering correctly classified most of the 54 biopsies (about 94%), with a reported leave-one-out accuracy of around 90%. All 22 biopsies in training were correctly classified by TRD kmer-based clustering, and a leave-one-out accuracy of over 75% was reported. FFPE-derived DNA was found to be relatively degraded, and loss of a proportion of TCR sequences in each sample was likely caused by this degradation. Coeliac and control groups differed significantly in age, although an age-split analysis did not yield significant classification.

The chain links TRGV2 with TRGJ1 or TRGJ2. Sequenced material: a duodenal biopsy. This sequence originates from a human donor who served as a control with a normal duodenal biopsy, not a healthy volunteer. Here the CDR3 is given as CAHLGRVNKKLF. The nucleotide sequence is given as TGTGCCCACCTGGGACGGGTTAATAAGAAACTCTTT.